This entry lists 21 T cell receptor beta chains sequenced from one sample in a study of T-cell reconstitution after alpha-beta-depleted transplantation in children. Preparation of the TCRbeta library was carried out with unique molecular identifiers. TCRdb re-called the PCR reads with MiXCR, one entry per CDR3 protein. The data show about 500,000 distinct CDR3 sequences, about an eighth seen once. Sequenced material: PBMCs, mostly from graft donor cells, taken 180 days after TCRalphabeta/CD19-depleted stem cell transplant. These receptors were taken from a female patient under 10 years old who had a stem cell transplant for aplastic anemia, so the T cells may come from the graft donor.

The chain recombines TRBV9 with TRBJ1-1, with TRBD1 as a possible D gene (5 bases). Deletions cut 3 bases from V and 0 bases from J, with 24 bases between. The CDR3 totals 19 residues. Germline V lookup: CDR1 SGDLS, CDR2 YYNGEE. The CDR3 sequence: CASSDLARGRQEMNTEAFF. The CDR3 DNA is TGTGCCAGCAGCGATCTAGCCCGGGGCAGGCAAGAAATGAACACTGAAGCTTTCTTT. The full variable domain, its missing parts supplied by reference TRBV9 and TRBJ1-1, is DSGVTQTPKHLITATGQRVTLRCSPRSGDLSVYWYQQSLDQGLQFLIQYYNGEERAKGNILERFSAQQFPDLHSELNLSSLELGDSALYFCASSDLARGRQEMNTEAFFGQGTRLTVV.

The V call is TRBV20-1, the J call TRBJ2-1, with TRBD2 identical over 9 bases. Trimming removed 6 bases from V and 2 bases from J; junction bases left unmatched: 8. CDR3 length: 15 residues. Germline lookup yields CDR1 DFQATT and CDR2 SNEGSKA (reference sequence). The CDR3 loop is CSANQAGGTYNEQFF. The CDR3 DNA follows: TGCAGTGCCAACCAAGCGGGAGGCACCTACAATGAGCAGTTCTTC.

The rearrangement joins TRBV15 to TRBJ2-1; 7 bases agree with TRBD2. V shed 3 bases, J shed 10 bases, and the junction held 18 bases outside the gene matches. Germline CDR1 and CDR2: LNHNV and YYDKDF (reference sequence). The CDR3 sequence is 17 residues long. The CDR3 loop is CATSRAASGGPAGEQFF. CDR3 bases: TGTGCCACCAGCAGGGCTGCCTCGGGAGGCCCGGCGGGGGAGCAGTTCTTC.

This clonotype was detected many times. This chain connects TRBV29-1 to TRBJ1-1; weak D call: TRBD1 (6 bases). This CDR3 is built from 13 residues. V lost 7 bases, J lost 3 bases, and 15 bases lay in between. Germline-derived CDR1 and CDR2 are SQVTM and ANQGSEA. DNA of the CDR3: TGCAGCGGCAAGGGGGGGCTGGACACTGAAGCTTTCTTT. Its protein is CSGKGGLDTEAFF.

There are a few counts of this clonotype. The chain has TRBV5-1 and TRBJ1-4; TRBD1 is a possible D gene (6 bases). The V gene lost 4 bases and the J gene lost 4 bases, with 14 bases spanning the gap. Looked up from germline, CDR1 is SGHRS and CDR2 is YFSETQ. The CDR3 consists of 15 residues. The CDR3 sequence: CASSKKRDINEKLFF. CDR3 sequence (DNA): TGCGCCAGCAGCAAGAAGAGGGACATTAATGAAAAACTGTTTTTT. Looking up the rest from reference TRBV5-1 and TRBJ1-4 gives the full variable domain: KAGVTQTPRYLIKTRGQQVTLSCSPISGHRSVSWYQQTPGQGLQFLFEYFSETQRNKGNFPGRFSGRQFSNSRSEMNVSTLELGDSALYLCASSKKRDINEKLFFGSGTQLSVL.

The J gene is TRBJ1-4, the V gene TRBV19, with D perhaps TRBD1 (6 bases). CDR3 size: 12 residues. Trimming removed 9 bases from V and 12 bases from J, with 17 bases in between. The germline CDR1 and CDR2 sequences are LNHDA and SQIVND (reference sequence). The CDR3 spells CASEGHPGELFF. CDR3 in DNA: TGTGCCAGCGAGGGACACCCAGGAGAACTGTTTTTT.

A few counts support this clonotype. V is TRBV20-1 and J is TRBJ1-1; perhaps TRBD1 as D (6 bases). CDR3 length equals 16 residues. V lost 2 bases to trimming and J lost 0 bases, with 16 bases between them. Germline CDR1 is DFQATT and CDR2 is SNEGSKA (reference sequence). The CDR3 loop reads CSARTPDSTVNTEAFF. CDR3 coding DNA: TGCAGTGCTAGAACGCCGGACAGTACCGTGAACACTGAAGCTTTCTTT.

Many counts were recorded for this clonotype. This chain joins TRBV19 and TRBJ1-1; tentative D call: TRBD1 (5 bases). CDR1 and CDR2 from the germline V gene are LNHDA and SQIVND (reference sequence). Trimming stripped 3 bases from V and 5 bases from J, with 10 bases between. The CDR3 length is 13 residues. The CDR3 DNA follows: TGTGCCAGTAGTATTGGGGCTGGAACTGAAGCTTTCTTT. This translates into CASSIGAGTEAFF.

A few counts support this clonotype. The gene calls are TRBV2 and TRBJ1-6; D is perhaps TRBD1 (5 bases). The germline V and J ends were trimmed by 8 bases and 8 bases, with 7 bases remaining between them. The CDR3 totals 11 residues. The germline CDR1 and CDR2 sequences are SNHLY and FYNNEI. DNA of the CDR3: TGTGCCAGCGGGGGGGATTCACCCCTCCACTTT. Translation gives CASGGDSPLHF.

This clonotype turned up a few times. This chain joins TRBV20-1 and TRBJ1-1, with 7 bases fitting TRBD1. The CDR3 has 14 residues. CDR1 is DFQATT, CDR2 SNEGSKA, per germline (reference sequence). V lost 6 bases, J lost 8 bases, and 15 bases stayed unmatched. The CDR3 DNA reads TGCAGTGCCCCATCCGGGAGGGACAGTACCGAAGCTTTCTTT. It codes for CSAPSGRDSTEAFF.

This sequence joins TRBV7-6 and TRBJ2-3; 12 bases map to TRBD2. With V trimmed by 5 bases and J by 2 bases, 2 bases remained unmatched. Germline CDR1 is SGHVS and CDR2 is FNYEAQ. The length of the CDR3 is 15 residues. CDR3 in amino acids: CASSRTSGDTDTQYF. CDR3 bases: TGTGCCAGCAGCCGGACTAGCGGGGACACAGATACGCAGTATTTT.

The chain carries TRBV24-1 and TRBJ2-1; no clear D. V lost 9 bases, J lost 3 bases, and 5 bases lay in between. Germline CDR1 is KGHDR and CDR2 is SFDVKD. This CDR3 is built from 11 residues. The CDR3 is CATALYNEQFF. The DNA of the CDR3 is TGTGCCACCGCTCTCTACAATGAGCAGTTCTTC.

The rearrangement uses TRBV9 and TRBJ2-1, with 7 bases lining up with TRBD2. The CDR3 extends over 14 amino acids. The J segment lost 9 bases and the V segment lost 0 bases, leaving 6 bases of the junction unmatched. Germline CDR1 is SGDLS and CDR2 is YYNGEE. CDR3 sequence: CASSVDRGGGEQFF. The CDR3 coding sequence is TGTGCCAGCAGCGTAGATCGTGGGGGGGGTGAGCAGTTCTTC.

The chain recombines TRBV7-2 with TRBJ1-5, with no clear D. Per the germline V gene, CDR1 is SGHTA and CDR2 is FQGNSA. Trimming stripped 1 base from V and 9 bases from J, with 13 bases between. This CDR3 has 14 residues. The DNA of the CDR3 is TGTGCCAGCAGCTTAGGGCAGGACGGATGGCCCCAGCATTTT. Residues: CASSLGQDGWPQHF.

As concerns this clonotype: With a much larger clone just one base away, this may be a read error. The chain is built from TRBV10-3 and TRBJ2-7; D unclear. CDR3 length equals 11 residues. The germline V gene has CDR1 ENHRY and CDR2 SYGVKD. Between the trimmed V and J ends, which lost 3 bases and 3 bases, there was a span of 3 bases. CDR3 sequence (DNA): TGTGCCATCAGTGACAGCTACGAGCAGTACGTC. Translated, it gives CAISDSYEQYV.

A few counts support this clonotype. The chain has TRBV7-9 and TRBJ2-7, with 16 bases identical to TRBD2. The CDR3 sequence is 16 residues long. With 0 bases clipped from V and 8 bases from J, the junction kept 4 bases outside the gene matches. Germline values: CDR1 SEHNR, CDR2 FQNEAQ (reference sequence). DNA for the CDR3: TGTGCCAGCAGCTTAGCGGTGGGACTAGCGGGAGGGCAGCAGTACTTC. Its protein is CASSLAVGLAGGQQYF.

This clonotype was found a few times. The J gene is TRBJ1-5, the V gene TRBV5-1; TRBD1 matches at 8 bases. CDR1 is SGHRS and CDR2 is YFSETQ in the germline V gene. This CDR3 contains 15 residues. V dropped 0 bases and J dropped 5; count of bases not matched to a gene: 4. CDR3 loop: CASSLGDRWDQPQHF. CDR3 DNA sequence: TGCGCCAGCAGCTTGGGGGACAGGTGGGATCAGCCCCAGCATTTT.

In its sample, this clonotype was seen a few times. The J gene is TRBJ1-1, the V gene TRBV28; 7 nucleotides align to TRBD1. V trimming: 10 bases; J trimming: 1 base; junction bases outside the gene matches: 9. This CDR3 has 14 residues. Germline lookup yields CDR1 MDHEN and CDR2 SYDVKM. The DNA of the CDR3 is TGTGCCAATGCCTACAGGGGTTCGAACACTGAAGCTTTCTTT. Residues: CANAYRGSNTEAFF.

This chain connects TRBV20-1 to TRBJ2-3; tentative D call: TRBD2 (5 bases). V lost 6 bases and J 4 bases, leaving 17 bases between the germline ends. Germline values: CDR1 DFQATT, CDR2 SNEGSKA (reference sequence). CDR3 length: 14 amino acids. The CDR3: CSAPDSPIPDTQYF. The CDR3 DNA sequence: TGCAGTGCCCCGGACTCCCCCATCCCAGATACGCAGTATTTT.

Only a few counts were recorded for this clonotype. This chain uses TRBV5-6 with TRBJ2-2, with TRBD2 matching 8 bases. The trim removed 0 bases at V and 6 bases at J, leaving 4 bases unmatched. Germline CDR1 SGHDT, CDR2 YYEEEE. The CDR3 extends over 15 amino acids. The CDR3 reads CASSLAGGPPGELFF. CDR3 coding DNA: TGTGCCAGCAGCTTGGCGGGAGGGCCCCCCGGGGAGCTGTTTTTT.

This clonotype was seen only a few times. V is TRBV30 and J is TRBJ2-1; D remains ambiguous. Germline CDR1 GTSNPN, CDR2 SVGIG (reference sequence). The CDR3 runs to 11 residues. The V gene lost 2 bases and the J gene lost 13 bases, with 12 bases spanning the gap. This chain's CDR3 is CAWSTYGIQFF. The CDR3 DNA reads as TGTGCCTGGAGTACCTACGGAATACAGTTCTTC.